The present T cell receptor beta chain was sequenced within a study of cytomegalovirus exposure and HLA in healthy donors. Study-wide results and caveats: The study flagged around 150 TCR beta chains as cytomegalovirus-associated. Using the classifier, cytomegalovirus status was reportedly diagnosed with high specificity and sensitivity.

Use of 60 Vbeta and 13 Jbeta primers characterized the PCR. The protocol was immunoSEQ multiplex PCR, while the TCRdb copy is restricted to in-frame clones and leaves out a portion. The table lists approximately 110,000 clones, 13% to 15% of them singletons. This CDR3 region has 17 residues. Germline CDR1 is KGHSH and CDR2 is LQKENI. Trimming shortened V by 4 bases and J by 4 bases, and 21 bases separated the two germline ends. As concerns this clone: Its specificity is unknown.

The clonotype was recovered from a female donor in good health and CMV-seronegative. J is TRBJ2-3 and V is TRBV18, with D maybe TRBD2 (6 bases). The sample comprised PBMCs. Here the CDR3 DNA reads TGTGCCAGCTCACTCCTAGGAATTAGCGGTGTCTCAGATACGCAGTATTTT. It translates to CASSLLGISGVSDTQYF.